Following are 18 T cell receptor beta chains from one sample sequenced in a study of human T cells and chemical hapten exposure (dated by TCRdb to the early 2020s). The method behind the library was RACE. The sequencing machine was a NextSeq 500. Using fastp at Q25 and MiXCR, TCRdb reprocessed the public reads and kept productive beta chains. Each entry merges the rows of one CDR3 protein and shows their most common DNA and genes. This sample holds around 75,000 distinct CDR3 sequences; 10% to 13% were observed only once. Around 7.3% of the sample goes to the ten largest clones. The meaning of the sample's time point label: patch test 2, 6 weeks after DPC sensitization. The intended sense of this specimen's treatment or condition label: therapeutic diphenylcyclopropenone sensitization with weekly scalp DPC. The sample in question was whole blood, obtained in connection with sensitization to the hapten diphenylcyclopropenone (DPC). The source is a woman in her fifties or sixties with alopecia areata. Some clones in this sample may be carry-over from other donors' samples.

Remarks on this clonotype: This clone may be a read error of a much larger clone one base away. The rearrangement uses TRBV11-2 and TRBJ2-5, with TRBD1 matching 10 bases. After removal of 5 bases from V and 9 bases from J, the junction contained 6 bases not matched to a gene. Germline V lookup: CDR1 SGHAT, CDR2 FQNNGV. The CDR3 has 13 amino acids. The CDR3 coding sequence is TGTGCCAGCAGCGACAGGGGGCAGAAGGCCCAGTACTTC. This codes for CASSDRGQKAQYF.

Ten or more counts support this clonotype. The CDR3: CASSYHRGEQYF. The CDR3, as DNA: TGTGCCAGCAGTTACCACAGGGGCGAGCAGTACTTC. V usage is TRBV6-6 and J usage is TRBJ2-7, with 7 bases identical to TRBD1. CDR1 and CDR2 from the germline V gene are MNHNY and SVGAGI (reference sequence). Trimming took 2 bases from V and 6 from J; bases not matched to a gene: 1. CDR3 length equals 12 residues.

Comments on this clonotype: Just one base apart from a much larger clone, this may be a read error. This chain uses TRBV20-1 with TRBJ2-1, with a tentative D call TRBD2 (5 bases). Germline V CDR1 and CDR2: DFQATT, SNEGSKA (reference sequence). The CDR3 contains 12 residues. With 7 bases removed from V and 5 bases from J, the gap between germline ends came to 12 bases. This CDR3 reads CSVEGENNEQFF. The CDR3 nucleotides read TGCAGTGTTGAGGGAGAGAACAATGAGCAGTTCTTC.

The chain recombines TRBV10-3 with TRBJ2-1; 10 nucleotides line up with TRBD2. The CDR3 totals 17 residues. From germline, CDR1 is ENHRY and CDR2 SYGVKD. The V and J ends lost 0 bases and 5 bases, in that order; junction bases with no gene match: 7. DNA of the CDR3: TGTGCCATCAGTGAGTCGCTTCTAGCGGGAGCAAACAATGAGCAGTTCTTC. Its translation: CAISESLLAGANNEQFF.

This clonotype came up a few times. The V gene is TRBV11-2, the J gene TRBJ2-2; D is unclear. The germline CDR1 and CDR2 sequences are SGHAT and FQNNGV. V dropped 5 bases and J dropped 2 bases, with 12 bases sitting between them. CDR3 length: 15 amino acids. CDR3 loop: CASSLRLVNTGELFF. CDR3 nucleotide sequence: TGTGCCAGCAGCCTGCGACTCGTTAACACCGGGGAGCTGTTTTTT.

This clonotype appeared many times. This sequence joins TRBV5-6 and TRBJ2-3, with unresolved D. This CDR3 is 16 amino acids long. Trimming removed 0 bases from V and 0 bases from J, with 11 bases in between. Germline loops: CDR1 SGHDT, CDR2 YYEEEE. The CDR3: CASSLVTVSSTDTQYF. CDR3 nucleotide sequence: TGTGCCAGCAGCTTGGTGACGGTTTCTAGCACAGATACGCAGTATTTT.

This clonotype showed up just a few times. V is TRBV9 and J is TRBJ1-2; a possible D gene is TRBD1 (5 bases). The CDR3 length is 14 residues. Per germline, CDR1 SGDLS and CDR2 YYNGEE. V was trimmed by 4 bases and J by 8 bases, leaving 18 bases between them. As DNA, the CDR3 is TGTGCCAGCAGCCCAAGAACAGCATGGGACGGCTACACCTTC. It encodes CASSPRTAWDGYTF.

CDR3 sequence: CASSKGRVNTEAFF. In nucleotides, the CDR3 is TGTGCCAGCAGCAAAGGGCGGGTGAACACTGAAGCTTTCTTT. The chain employs TRBV7-8 and TRBJ1-1; D remains unclear. Germline CDR1 SGHVS, CDR2 FQNEAQ. The CDR3 has 14 amino acids. Trimming pared 5 bases from V and 0 bases from J, leaving 10 bases between.

This clonotype was counted many times. V and J are TRBV5-1 and TRBJ2-1, with D possibly TRBD2 on 6 matching bases. Germline assignment: CDR1 SGHRS and CDR2 YFSETQ. The CDR3 consists of 16 residues. The germline V and J ends were trimmed by 0 bases and 3 bases, with 13 bases remaining between them. The CDR3, as DNA: TGCGCCAGCAGCTTGGATGTAGCGGAATACTACAATGAGCAGTTCTTC. The encoded protein is CASSLDVAEYYNEQFF.

This clonotype was detected only a few times. The rearrangement links TRBV10-2 to TRBJ2-2; the D is unclear. Trimming removed 8 bases at V and 4 bases at J, with 11 bases between. Germline V CDR1 and CDR2: WSHSY, SAAADI. The CDR3 covers 13 residues. CDR3 DNA sequence: TGCGCCAGCTTGCGAGGACGCACCGGGGAGCTGTTTTTT. Amino acid sequence: CASLRGRTGELFF.

This clonotype was seen more than once but under ten times. V is TRBV29-1 and J is TRBJ1-1; the match to TRBD1 covers 8 bases. Germline lookup yields CDR1 SQVTM and CDR2 ANQGSEA. The trim removed 2 bases at V and 4 bases at J, leaving 12 bases unmatched. There are 16 residues in the CDR3. The CDR3 reads CSVEIQGARAGTEAFF. DNA of the CDR3: TGCAGCGTTGAAATCCAGGGGGCGCGGGCGGGCACTGAAGCTTTCTTT.

This rearrangement joins TRBV29-1 to TRBJ2-3; D is uncertain. Germline lookup yields CDR1 SQVTM and CDR2 ANQGSEA. V lost 4 bases, J lost 4 bases, and 9 bases lay in between. The CDR3 totals 12 residues. The CDR3 region is CSVVIRADTQYF. The CDR3, as DNA: TGCAGCGTTGTAATCCGGGCAGATACGCAGTATTTT.

This clonotype has ten or more counts. The rearrangement links TRBV20-1 to TRBJ1-2, with TRBD1 as a possible D gene (6 bases). The CDR3 loop spans 11 amino acids. Germline V gene sequence: CDR1 DFQATT, CDR2 SNEGSKA (reference sequence). The CDR3 loop is CSQKGVYGYTF. As DNA, the CDR3 is TGCAGCCAAAAGGGGGTCTATGGCTACACCTTC.

This clonotype has only a few counts. CDR3 sequence reads: CASSFGARLNTEAFF. For the CDR3, the DNA is TGTGCCAGCAGTTTCGGCGCCCGATTGAACACTGAAGCTTTCTTT. V and J are TRBV12-3 or TRBV12-4 and TRBJ1-1; no definite D call. Trimming pared 3 bases from V and 0 bases from J, leaving 11 bases between. This CDR3 has 15 amino acids.

There are many counts of this clonotype. The CDR3 region is CASPGSTGELFF. Written as DNA, the CDR3 is TGTGCCAGCCCAGGGTCCACCGGGGAGCTGTTTTTT. The rearrangement links TRBV28 to TRBJ2-2, with D perhaps TRBD1 (5 bases). Trimming removed 8 bases from V and 4 bases from J, with 8 bases in between. This CDR3 is built from 12 residues. Germline V gene lookup returns CDR1 MDHEN and CDR2 SYDVKM.

This clonotype was seen a few times. The V call is TRBV9, the J call TRBJ1-4; D unclear. The CDR3 is 17 residues long. Trimming left V 4 bases short and J 8 bases short, with 24 bases between. CDR1 is SGDLS and CDR2 is YYNGEE in the germline V gene. DNA of the CDR3: TGTGCCAGCAGCCCCGACAACCCACGAAGCCCTAGCGAAAAACTGTTTTTT. It encodes CASSPDNPRSPSEKLFF.

This clonotype was picked up many times. The CDR3 DNA follows: TGCAGTGCACTCCGACTAGCGCTCGCCTACGAGCAGTACTTC. It specifies CSALRLALAYEQYF. The chain links TRBV20-1 to TRBJ2-7, with TRBD2 matching over 8 bases. Germline CDR1 reads DFQATT; CDR2 reads SNEGSKA (reference sequence). J lost 2 bases, V lost 6 bases, and 9 bases had no gene match. CDR3 length: 14 residues.

There are a few counts of this clonotype. CDR3 DNA: TGTGCCAGCAGGGAAAGGCCCCACGGGACCACCTACAATGAGCAGTTCTTC. This encodes CASRERPHGTTYNEQFF. V gene TRBV6-2 or TRBV6-3 combines with J gene TRBJ2-1, with D perhaps being TRBD1 or TRBD2 (5 bases each). V lost 6 bases, J lost 2 bases, and 20 bases lay in between. The CDR3 extends over 17 amino acids. CDR1 and CDR2 from the germline V gene are MNHEY and SVGEGT.